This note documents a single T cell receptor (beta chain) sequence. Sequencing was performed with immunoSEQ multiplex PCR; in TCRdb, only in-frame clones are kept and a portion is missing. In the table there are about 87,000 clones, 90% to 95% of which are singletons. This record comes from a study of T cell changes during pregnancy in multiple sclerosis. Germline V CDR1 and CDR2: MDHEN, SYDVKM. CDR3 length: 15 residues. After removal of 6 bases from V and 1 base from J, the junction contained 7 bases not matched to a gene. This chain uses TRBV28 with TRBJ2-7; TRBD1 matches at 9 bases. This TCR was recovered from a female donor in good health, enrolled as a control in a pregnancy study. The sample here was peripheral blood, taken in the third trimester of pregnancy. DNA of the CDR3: TGTGCCAGCAGCAGCGCCGGGACAGGGTCCTACGAGCAGTACTTC. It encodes CASSSAGTGSYEQYF.